This passage covers 25 T cell receptor beta chains from one sample sequenced in a study of blood T cell repertoires in COVID-19. Produced via immunoSEQ multiplex PCR; TCRdb's table is partial and in-frame only. The sample includes around 150,000 clones, roughly 84% of them seen just once. Input material: peripheral blood. The source of these receptors is a woman aged 60-70 years with acute or convalescent COVID-19.

In its sample, this clone was seen a few times. V gene TRBV28 combines with J gene TRBJ1-5; D gene unclear. This CDR3 is built from 15 residues. Trimming left V 3 bases short and J 7 bases short, with 16 bases between. CDR1 is MDHEN and CDR2 is SYDVKM in the germline V gene. The CDR3 loop reads CASSFGTEGRQPQHF. The CDR3 coding sequence is TGTGCCAGCAGTTTCGGAACAGAGGGTAGGCAGCCCCAGCATTTT. Using reference TRBV28 and TRBJ1-5 for the parts outside the CDR3, the full variable domain is DVKVTQSSRYLVKRTGEKVFLECVQDMDHENMFWYRQDPGLGLRLIYFSYDVKMKEKGDIPEGYSVSREKKERFSLILESASTNQTSMYLCASSFGTEGRQPQHFGDGTRLSIL.

This chain connects TRBV7-9 to TRBJ2-1, with 11 bases aligning to TRBD2. The germline CDR1 and CDR2 sequences are SEHNR and FQNEAQ (reference sequence). Germline trimming cut 7 bases from V and 2 bases from J; bases unmatched to any gene: 4. The CDR3 runs 15 residues. DNA of the CDR3: TGTGCCAGCACCATAGCGGGAGGGCCCTACAATGAGCAGTTCTTC. The encoded protein is CASTIAGGPYNEQFF.

The rearrangement joins TRBV19 to TRBJ1-1; 7 bases match TRBD1. The CDR3 runs to 13 residues. J gave up 4 bases and V 9 bases, and 8 bases lay outside the gene matches. Germline-derived CDR1 and CDR2 are LNHDA and SQIVND (reference sequence). Written as DNA, the CDR3 is TGTGCCAGCCTGACAGGGTGGGGCACTGAAGCTTTCTTT. Translation: CASLTGWGTEAFF.

The chain joins TRBV19 to TRBJ2-5; D gene unclear. Trimming took off 3 bases at V and 5 bases at J, with 13 bases between the two ends. CDR1 and CDR2 from the germline V gene are LNHDA and SQIVND (reference sequence). This CDR3 contains 14 residues. CDR3 nucleotides: TGTGCCAGTAGTATCATCGCGAGTTGGGAGACCCAGTACTTC. Encoded protein: CASSIIASWETQYF.

This clone was seen only once. The CDR3 coding sequence is TGTGCCAGCACCGTGACAGGGGGTCTTTCCGGGGAGCTGTTTTTT. Its translation is CASTVTGGLSGELFF. The chain combines TRBV5-4 with TRBJ2-2; 9 bases are a match to TRBD1. V lost 6 bases, J lost 6 bases, and 9 bases stayed unmatched. The CDR3 has 15 residues. The germline V gene encodes CDR1 SGHNT and CDR2 YYREEE (reference sequence). The full variable domain, its missing parts supplied by reference TRBV5-4 and TRBJ2-2, is ETGVTQSPTHLIKTRGQQVTLRCSSQSGHNTVSWYQQALGQGPQFIFQYYREEENGRGNFPPRFSGLQFPNYSSELNVNALELDDSALYLCASTVTGGLSGELFFGEGSRLTVL.

The J gene is TRBJ1-3, the V gene TRBV3-1 (or the pseudogene TRBV3-2), with 8 bases aligning to TRBD1. CDR3 length equals 16 residues. CDR1 LGHDT and CDR2 YNNKEL come from the germline V gene (reference sequence). The V segment lost 4 bases and the J segment 4 bases; nucleotides outside the gene matches: 9. The CDR3 nucleotides read TGTGCCAGCAGCCCGGACAGGGTTTGGTCCGGAAACACCATATATTTT. Protein product: CASSPDRVWSGNTIYF.

The V and J genes are TRBV11-2 and TRBJ1-5, with D possibly matching TRBD1 (6 bases). The length of the CDR3 is 14 residues. In germline, CDR1 is SGHAT, CDR2 FQNNGV. The germline V and J ends were trimmed by 5 bases and 3 bases, with 11 bases remaining between them. DNA of the CDR3: TGTGCCAGCAGCCTGGACAGTTTCAATCAGCCCCAGCATTTT. As protein: CASSLDSFNQPQHF.

The chain recombines TRBV6-4 with TRBJ2-3; 7 bases fit TRBD2. The CDR3 sequence is 16 residues long. In germline, CDR1 is MRHNA, CDR2 SNTAGT. Trimming cost V 3 bases and J 4 bases; bases outside gene matches: 10. The DNA of the CDR3 is TGTGCCAGCAGTGAGCTTGCGGGAGTGGGCGCAGATACGCAGTATTTT. The encoded protein is CASSELAGVGADTQYF.

The CDR3 loop is CATREIGYTF. CDR3 DNA: TGTGCCACTAGGGAGATTGGCTACACCTTC. The chain is built from TRBV7-9 and TRBJ1-2; unclear D gene. This CDR3 has 10 residues. V was trimmed by 10 bases and J by 7 bases, leaving 10 bases between them. Germline V CDR1 and CDR2: SEHNR, FQNEAQ (reference sequence).

This clone was detected only once. The rearrangement uses TRBV14 and TRBJ2-7, with D unclear. This CDR3 region has 12 residues. Germline loops: CDR1 SGHDN, CDR2 FVKESK. The ends were cut back, 1 base at V and 6 bases at J, with 7 bases in the middle. Here the CDR3 DNA reads TGTGCCAGCAGCCAAGTTATCGGCGAGCAGTACTTC. Protein: CASSQVIGEQYF.

The rearrangement links TRBV13 to TRBJ2-1, with D uncertain. The V end was cut by 3 bases, the J end by 2 bases, with 14 bases between. The CDR3 is made up of 16 amino acids. Germline CDR1 and CDR2: PRHDT and FYEKMQ (reference sequence). This CDR3 is CASSFQFLRTYNEQFF. As DNA, the CDR3 is TGTGCCAGCAGCTTCCAGTTCTTACGTACCTACAATGAGCAGTTCTTC.

The chain links TRBV5-1 to TRBJ2-3; TRBD2 is a possible D gene (6 bases). V was trimmed by 2 bases and J by 1 base, leaving 11 bases between them. Germline V gives CDR1 SGHRS, CDR2 YFSETQ. CDR3 length equals 15 residues. CDR3 amino acids: CASSFLASGTDTQYF. CDR3 sequence (DNA): TGCGCCAGCAGCTTTTTGGCTAGCGGCACAGATACGCAGTATTTT.

The rearrangement joins TRBV11-2 to TRBJ1-2; maybe TRBD1 (6 bases). There are 17 residues in the CDR3. V was cut by 2 bases and J by 7 bases, with 23 bases left in between. Germline V gene sequence: CDR1 SGHAT, CDR2 FQNNGV. This CDR3 reads CASSLSQGGLRSSGYTF. The DNA of the CDR3 is TGTGCCAGCAGCTTATCCCAAGGGGGATTAAGGTCAAGTGGCTACACCTTC.

V usage is TRBV3-1 (or the pseudogene TRBV3-2) and J usage is TRBJ2-7; a weak D match, TRBD2 (5 bases). Germline V gene data show CDR1 as LGHDT and CDR2 as YNNKEL (reference sequence). Trimming left V 3 bases short and J 0 bases short, with 15 bases between. This CDR3 has 16 residues. The CDR3 DNA is TGTGCCAGCAGCCATGGAGCTAGCACGAGCTCCTACGAGCAGTACTTC. This encodes CASSHGASTSSYEQYF.

The J gene is TRBJ2-7, the V gene TRBV10-3; no clear D. V shed 0 bases and J shed 5 bases, with 8 bases lying between them. CDR3 length: 13 residues. The germline gives CDR1 ENHRY, CDR2 SYGVKD. The CDR3 nucleotides read TGTGCCATCAGTGAGTCTATCCAGGACGAGCAGTACTTC. This translates into CAISESIQDEQYF.

The J gene is TRBJ2-5, the V gene TRBV5-1, with 9 bases that match TRBD2. Germline lookup yields CDR1 SGHRS and CDR2 YFSETQ. V shed 4 bases and J 5 bases; nucleotides not matched to a gene: 6. This CDR3 comprises 14 residues. This chain's CDR3 is CASSRGGGAETQYF. Written as DNA, the CDR3 is TGCGCCAGCAGCCGAGGCGGGGGGGCCGAGACCCAGTACTTC.

This clone was detected once. The rearrangement uses TRBV4-2 and TRBJ2-5; no definite D call. This CDR3 is 14 amino acids long. V was shortened by 2 bases and J by 1 base, with 8 bases between the two germline ends. Germline CDR1 and CDR2: LGHNA and YNFKEQ. The CDR3, as DNA: TGTGCCAGCAGCCAACCGACTGTCCAAGAGACCCAGTACTTC. Translating it yields CASSQPTVQETQYF.

The genes are TRBV2 and TRBJ2-5; a weak D match, TRBD1 (5 bases). V lost 8 bases to trimming and J lost 0 bases, with 19 bases between them. The CDR3 is 16 residues long. Germline assignment: CDR1 SNHLY and CDR2 FYNNEI. The CDR3 sequence: CASLGRRAQNQETQYF. For the CDR3, the DNA is TGTGCCAGCCTGGGGCGTCGCGCCCAGAACCAAGAGACCCAGTACTTC.

V usage is TRBV19 and J usage is TRBJ2-7, with unresolved D. Trimming cost V 9 bases and J 1 base, with 13 bases left between them. CDR3 size: 13 residues. Germline V gene sequence: CDR1 LNHDA, CDR2 SQIVND (reference sequence). CDR3 DNA sequence: TGTGCCAGCTGCCCAGGCCAGTCCTACGAGCAGTACTTC. Translating gives CASCPGQSYEQYF.

The rearrangement uses TRBV6-5 and TRBJ2-7, with D maybe TRBD1 (6 bases). This CDR3 comprises 15 residues. Between the trimmed V and J ends, which lost 2 bases and 7 bases, there was a span of 18 bases. CDR1 is MNHEY and CDR2 is SVGAGI in the germline V gene. The chain's CDR3 is CASSYGTRALGEQYF. CDR3 nucleotide sequence: TGTGCCAGCAGTTACGGGACAAGAGCTCTGGGGGAGCAGTACTTC.

The chain carries TRBV9 and TRBJ1-2, with 8 bases fitting TRBD1. With V trimmed by 2 bases and J by 3 bases, 6 bases remained unmatched. Germline V gene sequence: CDR1 SGDLS, CDR2 YYNGEE. The CDR3 spans 15 residues. CDR3 amino acids: CASSVTDRGDYGYTF. For the CDR3, the DNA is TGTGCCAGCAGCGTTACCGACAGGGGAGACTATGGCTACACCTTC.

The chain uses TRBV6-5 and TRBJ1-3; D gene ambiguous. Germline V lookup: CDR1 MNHEY, CDR2 SVGAGI. V lost 7 bases, J lost 4 bases, and 17 bases lay in between. The CDR3 sequence is 15 residues long. The CDR3 coding sequence is TGTGCCAGCATGTTAAGGGAGGCGGGCGGAAACACCATATATTTT. It is translated as CASMLREAGGNTIYF.

The chain links TRBV19 to TRBJ2-2; 7 positions match TRBD1. The CDR3 runs 17 residues. Germline V lookup: CDR1 LNHDA, CDR2 SQIVND (reference sequence). J lost 6 bases, V lost 6 bases, and 16 bases had no gene match. The CDR3 loop reads CASSTPTGSYNPGELFF. The CDR3 nucleotides read TGTGCCAGTAGCACCCCGACAGGGTCTTATAACCCCGGGGAGCTGTTTTTT.

The chain has TRBV3-1 (or the pseudogene TRBV3-2) and TRBJ2-1, with TRBD2 matching 13 bases. With V trimmed by 6 bases and J by 8 bases, 4 bases remained unmatched. From germline, CDR1 is LGHDT and CDR2 YNNKEL (reference sequence). The length of the CDR3 is 14 residues. For the CDR3, the DNA is TGTGCCAGCAGGAGGACTAGCGGGAGTTATGAGCAGTTCTTC. Amino acid sequence: CASRRTSGSYEQFF.

The chain links TRBV6-5 to TRBJ2-4; a possible D gene is TRBD1 (5 bases). The CDR3 has 15 residues. Germline values: CDR1 MNHEY, CDR2 SVGAGI. The germline V and J ends were trimmed by 5 bases and 2 bases, with 13 bases remaining between them. The CDR3 loop reads CASSQTQGPKNIQYF. In nucleotides, the CDR3 is TGTGCCAGCAGTCAAACGCAGGGTCCCAAAAACATTCAGTACTTC.